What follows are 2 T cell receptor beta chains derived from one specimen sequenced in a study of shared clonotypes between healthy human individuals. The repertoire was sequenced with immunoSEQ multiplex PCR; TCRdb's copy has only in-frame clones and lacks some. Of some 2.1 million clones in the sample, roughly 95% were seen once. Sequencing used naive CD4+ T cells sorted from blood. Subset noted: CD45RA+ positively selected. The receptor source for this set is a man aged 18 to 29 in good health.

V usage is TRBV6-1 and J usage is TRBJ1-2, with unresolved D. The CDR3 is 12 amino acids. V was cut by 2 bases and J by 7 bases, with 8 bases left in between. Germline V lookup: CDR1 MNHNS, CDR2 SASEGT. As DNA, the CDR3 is TGTGCCAGCAGTGAATTAGGGTTTGGCTACACCTTC. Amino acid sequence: CASSELGFGYTF.

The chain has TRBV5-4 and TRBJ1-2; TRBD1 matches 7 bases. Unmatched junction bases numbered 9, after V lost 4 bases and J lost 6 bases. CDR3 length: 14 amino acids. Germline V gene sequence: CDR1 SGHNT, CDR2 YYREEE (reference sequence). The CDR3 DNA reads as TGTGCCAGCAGCATCGAAACAGGGGCGGATGGCTACACCTTC. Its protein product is CASSIETGADGYTF.